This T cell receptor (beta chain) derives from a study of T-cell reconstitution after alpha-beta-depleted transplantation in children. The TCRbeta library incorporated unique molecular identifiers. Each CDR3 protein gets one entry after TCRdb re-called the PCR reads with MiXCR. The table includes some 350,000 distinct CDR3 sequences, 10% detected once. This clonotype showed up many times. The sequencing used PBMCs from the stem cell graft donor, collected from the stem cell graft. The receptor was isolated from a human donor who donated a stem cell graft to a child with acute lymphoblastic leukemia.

CDR3 sequence: CASTLGGNTIYF. DNA of the CDR3: TGTGCCAGCACCTTGGGGGGAAACACCATATATTTT. This rearrangement joins TRBV7-6 to TRBJ1-3; D is unclear. V gave up 7 bases and J gave up 4 bases, with 8 bases separating them. Germline CDR1 reads SGHVS; CDR2 reads FNYEAQ. This CDR3 region has 12 residues.